The rows below give T cell receptor beta chains drawn from one sample of a study of T cell repertoires in cytomegalovirus infection. TCRdb reanalysed the reads using MiXCR and keeps one entry per CDR3 protein. The sample has about 180,000 distinct CDR3 sequences; roughly a sixth are singletons. Material: CD8+ T cells from PBMCs. These TCRs come from a human donor in good health (CMV status not recorded). Some clones in this sample may be carry-over from other donors' samples. Each CDR3 is given with its conserved first and last residue. D genes are given only for firm matches. Expanded clones are given a class, and other clones once, few, many or no size at all.

TRBJ1-5	13	TRBV2	-	-	TGTGCCAGCAGTGATGTGGGGTTTCAGCCCCAGCATTTT	CASSDVGFQPQHF
TRBJ1-4	16	TRBV4-1	TRBD1	-	TGCGCCAGCAGCCAAGTCCGGGACAGGGTCAATGAAAAACTGTTTTTT	CASSQVRDRVNEKLFF
TRBJ2-5	16	TRBV14	TRBD2	few	TGTGCCAGCAGCCAAGCTCTAGCGGGGGCCGGGGAGACCCAGTACTTC	CASSQALAGAGETQYF
TRBJ2-2	13	TRBV7-8	-	few	TGTGCCAGCAGCACCGGTGGAACCGGGGAGCTGTTTTTT	CASSTGGTGELFF
TRBJ2-3	11	TRBV7-8	-	few	TGTGCCAGCAGCTGGCGAGATACGCAGTATTTT	CASSWRDTQYF
TRBJ1-1	14	TRBV28	-	few	TGTGCCAGCAGTCAAGTATACATAAAAACTGAAGCTTTCTTT	CASSQVYIKTEAFF
TRBJ1-1	17	TRBV7-2	TRBD1	-	TGTGCCAGCAGCCAATCAACAGGGGGCGCCCCGAACACTGAAGCTTTCTTT	CASSQSTGGAPNTEAFF
TRBJ2-6	18	TRBV28	-	-	TGTGCCAGCAGTCCGCTCGCCGGGGGCCTCTCTGGGGCCAACGTCCTGACTTTC	CASSPLAGGLSGANVLTF
TRBJ2-7	14	TRBV7-9	-	few	TGTGCCAGCAGCTTAGAGACTACCTCCTACGAGCAGTACTTC	CASSLETTSYEQYF
TRBJ1-1	14	TRBV7-3	-	-	TGTGCCAGCAGCCCTCCCCGGAGGAGCACTGAAGCTTTCTTT	CASSPPRRSTEAFF
TRBJ1-4	14	TRBV28	-	-	TGTGCCAGCAGACGCGTTCAGCTAGGCGAAAAACTGTTTTTT	CASRRVQLGEKLFF
TRBJ2-7	10	TRBV20-1	-	-	TGCAGTGCTAGCCCTCACCATCGGTACTTC	CSASPHHRYF
TRBJ1-5	15	TRBV7-2	-	few	TGTGCCAGCAGCCCAGGGACCTCCACGGGGCAGCCCCAGCATTTT	CASSPGTSTGQPQHF
TRBJ1-2	14	TRBV12-3/TRBV12-4	-	-	TGTGCCAGCTGGGGACAATATGGACAGCTCGGCTACACCTTC	CASWGQYGQLGYTF
TRBJ1-5	15	TRBV4-3	-	few	TGCGCCAGCAGCCAAGACGACTCGGGCAATCAGCCCCAGCATTTT	CASSQDDSGNQPQHF
TRBJ1-5	17	TRBV27	-	-	TGTGCCAGCAGTTTATCTCCTCCCGGGCAGGGCAATCAGCCCCAGCATTTT	CASSLSPPGQGNQPQHF
TRBJ2-1	14	TRBV6-1	-	-	TGTGCCAGCAGTGTAAGGGCAGGGCTTAATGAGCAGTTCTTC	CASSVRAGLNEQFF
TRBJ2-5	19	TRBV7-6	TRBD2	few	TGTGCCAGCAGCTTAAACGGCCTGAGGAGCGGGGCCCATCAAGAGACCCAGTACTTC	CASSLNGLRSGAHQETQYF
TRBJ2-3	10	TRBV15	-	-	TGTGCCACTGGGGCAGGTACGCAGTATTTT	CATGAGTQYF
TRBJ2-3	16	TRBV15	-	-	TGTGCCACCAGCGAGCCTATAGCGGATCCTACGGATACGCAGTATTTT	CATSEPIADPTDTQYF
TRBJ2-1	15	TRBV27	-	few	TGTGCCAGCAGTTCCAGAGAGGTTGCCAAGGATGAGCAGTTCTTC	CASSSREVAKDEQFF
TRBJ2-5	17	TRBV7-9	TRBD1	few	TGTGCCAGCAGCCCCGGGACAGCAAGAAAGATCCAAGAGACCCAGTACTTC	CASSPGTARKIQETQYF
TRBJ1-1	13	TRBV29-1	-	once	TGCAGCGTTGAAGGGACTATGAACACTGAAGCTTTCTTT	CSVEGTMNTEAFF
TRBJ1-1	13	TRBV19	-	-	TGTGCCAGTAGTATTGAGAGTTGGACTGAAGCTTTCTTT	CASSIESWTEAFF
TRBJ2-1	15	TRBV11-2	-	-	TGTGCCAGCAGCTTAATCTTCGAGACTAGCAATGAGCAGTTCTTC	CASSLIFETSNEQFF
TRBJ2-1	16	TRBV11-2	TRBD1	few	TGTGCCAGCAGCTTCTTCTCGGTAAAGGGGGCGGGTGAGCAGTTCTTC	CASSFFSVKGAGEQFF
TRBJ2-3	13	TRBV24-1	-	-	TGTGCCACCAGTGACAGGGGCACAGATACGCAGTATTTT	CATSDRGTDTQYF
TRBJ1-1	12	TRBV14	-	many	TGTGCCAGCAGCCGACGGGGCACTGAAGCTTTCTTT	CASSRRGTEAFF
TRBJ2-1	18	TRBV7-9	-	few	TGTGCCAGCAGCCGTTGGGCAGGGGCGAGAAGCTCCTACAATGAGCAGTTCTTC	CASSRWAGARSSYNEQFF
TRBJ2-3	14	TRBV20-1	-	-	TGCAGTGCTCCACCCCAGGGCCTCACAGATACGCAGTATTTT	CSAPPQGLTDTQYF
TRBJ1-5	13	TRBV5-6	-	-	TGTGCCAGCAGCTTTGGTCTCAATCAGCCCCAGCATTTT	CASSFGLNQPQHF
TRBJ1-6	14	TRBV25-1	-	-	TGTGCCAGCAGTGAAGGGCCGCCAAATTCACCCCTCCACTTT	CASSEGPPNSPLHF
TRBJ2-2	22	TRBV6-2/TRBV6-3	TRBD1	-	TGTGCCAGCAGTTACTCGGTCTCTTACGGGACAGGGATCCACGCGAACACCGGGGAGCTGTTTTTT	CASSYSVSYGTGIHANTGELFF
TRBJ1-6	15	TRBV12-5	-	-	TGTGCTAGTGGTTTGGCCGGGACACCCAATTCACCCCTCCACTTT	CASGLAGTPNSPLHF
TRBJ2-3	17	TRBV20-1	-	-	TGCAGTGCCCGCGAACTGGACGCAGGATCTAGCACAGATACGCAGTATTTT	CSARELDAGSSTDTQYF
TRBJ1-1	16	TRBV7-6	TRBD1	-	TGTGCCAGCAGCTTATGGGACAGGGGGCTCCAAACTGAAGCTTTCTTT	CASSLWDRGLQTEAFF
TRBJ1-5	13	TRBV6-6	TRBD1	-	TGTGCCAGCAGTGACAGGGGGGGCCAGCCCCAGCATTTT	CASSDRGGQPQHF
TRBJ2-1	13	TRBV6-2/TRBV6-3	-	-	TGTGCCAGCAGATTACTAGGTCGCGATGAGCAGTTCTTC	CASRLLGRDEQFF
TRBJ1-2	17	TRBV28	TRBD1	-	TGTGCCAGCAGGGCGAGTACCGGGACAGGGATAAACTATGGCTACACCTTC	CASRASTGTGINYGYTF
TRBJ2-2	16	TRBV7-9	-	-	TGTGCCAGCAGCTCCGGACAAGCTGCGAACACCGGGGAGCTGTTTTTT	CASSSGQAANTGELFF
TRBJ2-7	15	TRBV20-1	-	-	TGCAGTGCCACCCCCGGAGGGTCCGTAACCTACGAGCAGTACTTC	CSATPGGSVTYEQYF
TRBJ2-5	15	TRBV7-2	-	few	TGTGCCAGCAGCTTGGGACTTCTCGCGTGGGAGACCCAGTACTTC	CASSLGLLAWETQYF
TRBJ2-5	15	TRBV7-8	-	-	TGTGCCAGCAATGTTGGGGGCGGGGCCGGAGAGACCCAGTACTTC	CASNVGGGAGETQYF
TRBJ2-1	12	TRBV7-6	-	-	TGTGCCAGCAGCTCCCCAGGGGATGAGCAGTTCTTC	CASSSPGDEQFF
TRBJ1-6	15	TRBV5-1	TRBD1	few	TGCGCCAGCAGCTCCGGACAGGGGGCTAATTCACCCCTCCACTTT	CASSSGQGANSPLHF
TRBJ2-3	12	TRBV11-3	-	few	TGTGCCAGCAGCTTTGGACCAGATACGCAGTATTTT	CASSFGPDTQYF
TRBJ2-7	14	TRBV7-2	-	-	TGTGCCAGCAGCCCCACGACGCAGTACTACGAGCAGTACTTC	CASSPTTQYYEQYF
TRBJ1-1	12	TRBV7-2	-	-	TGTGCCAGCAATTTTTGGGGGCAGGAAGCTTTCTTT	CASNFWGQEAFF
TRBJ2-7	15	TRBV7-4	-	-	TGTGCCAGCAGTCCTCGGGGTCCCCGGTGCGACGAGCAGTACTTC	CASSPRGPRCDEQYF
TRBJ1-5	13	TRBV9	-	few	TGTGCCAGCAATAACTATAGCAATCAGCCCCAGCATTTT	CASNNYSNQPQHF